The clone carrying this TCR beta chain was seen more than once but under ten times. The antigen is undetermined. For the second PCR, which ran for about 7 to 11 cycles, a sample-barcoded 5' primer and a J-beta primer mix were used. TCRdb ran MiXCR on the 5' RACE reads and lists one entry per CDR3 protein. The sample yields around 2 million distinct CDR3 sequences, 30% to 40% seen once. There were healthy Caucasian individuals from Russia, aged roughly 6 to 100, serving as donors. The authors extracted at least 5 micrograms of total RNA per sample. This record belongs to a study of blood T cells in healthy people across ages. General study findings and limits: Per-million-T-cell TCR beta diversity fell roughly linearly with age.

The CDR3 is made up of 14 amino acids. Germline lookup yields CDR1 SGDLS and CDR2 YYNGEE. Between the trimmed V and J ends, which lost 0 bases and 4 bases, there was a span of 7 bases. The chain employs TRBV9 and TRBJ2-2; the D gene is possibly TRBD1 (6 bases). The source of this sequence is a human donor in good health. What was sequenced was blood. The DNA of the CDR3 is TGTGCCAGCAGCGTAGGAGGGGGCACCGGGGAGCTGTTTTTT. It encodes CASSVGGGTGELFF.